This T cell receptor beta chain derives from a study of T cell repertoires in ileal Crohn's disease. At the level of the study: Approximately 35% were active smokers at surgery; median disease duration was almost 8 years.

Trimming cost V 0 bases and J 4 bases, with 10 bases left between them. The CDR3 loop spans 14 amino acids. The germline gives CDR1 GTSNPN, CDR2 SVGIG (reference sequence). Time point of the sample: neoterminal ileum biopsy at postoperative endoscopy, about 6 months after surgery. Study findings and constraints: Every patient over 26.8% clonality showed endoscopic recurrence.

The protocol was immunoSEQ multiplex PCR, while the TCRdb copy is restricted to in-frame clones and leaves out a portion. The sample holds 13,000 or so clones, 80% to 90% seen once. This clone was seen a handful of times. Its specificity is unknown. This TCR came from an adult with Crohn's disease. The rearrangement joins TRBV30 to TRBJ1-5, with D uncertain. Sequencing was done on a sample of ileal tissue. The CDR3 DNA is TGTGCCTGGAGTGTGGGAGGGATGAATCAGCCCCAGCATTTT. Its protein product is CAWSVGGMNQPQHF.